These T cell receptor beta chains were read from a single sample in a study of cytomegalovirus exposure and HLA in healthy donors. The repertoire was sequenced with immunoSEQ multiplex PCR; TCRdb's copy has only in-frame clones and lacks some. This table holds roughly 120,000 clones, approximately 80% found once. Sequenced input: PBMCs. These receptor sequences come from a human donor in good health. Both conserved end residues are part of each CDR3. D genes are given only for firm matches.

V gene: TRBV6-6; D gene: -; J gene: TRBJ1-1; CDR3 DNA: TGTGCCAGCAGAAACAGGTTATCGAACACTGAAGCTTTCTTT; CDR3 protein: CASRNRLSNTEAFF
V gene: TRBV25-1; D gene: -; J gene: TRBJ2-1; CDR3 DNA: TGTGCCAGCAGTGAAGGGCCAGGGCCGGTGGATGAGCAGTTCTTC; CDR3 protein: CASSEGPGPVDEQFF
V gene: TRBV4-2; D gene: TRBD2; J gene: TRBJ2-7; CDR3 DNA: TGTGCCAGCAGCCAAGATTCCCTAGCGGGAGAATGGGAGCAGTACTTC; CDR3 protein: CASSQDSLAGEWEQYF
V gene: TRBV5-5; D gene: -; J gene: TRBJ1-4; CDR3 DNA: TGTGCCAGCAGCTTGGTCGGGGGTAAGAGGGAAAAACTGTTTTTT; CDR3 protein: CASSLVGGKREKLFF
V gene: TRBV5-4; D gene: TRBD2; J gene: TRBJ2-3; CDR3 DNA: TGTGCCAGCAGCTCTCTAGCGGACCTCACAGATACGCAGTATTTT; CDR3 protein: CASSSLADLTDTQYF
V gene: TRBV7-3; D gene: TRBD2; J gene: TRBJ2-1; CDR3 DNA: TGTGCCAGCAGCCGGACTAGCGGGGGGCCTCCCTACAATGAGCAGTTCTTC; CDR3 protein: CASSRTSGGPPYNEQFF
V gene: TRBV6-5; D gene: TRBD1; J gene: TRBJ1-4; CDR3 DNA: TGTGCCAGCAGCCTCGGGACAGGGCGGAGAGAAAAACTGTTTTTT; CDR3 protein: CASSLGTGRREKLFF
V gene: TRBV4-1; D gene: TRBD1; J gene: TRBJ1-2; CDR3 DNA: TGCGCCAGCAGCCAATATTTTGGGACAGGGGGGACCTATGGCTACACCTTC; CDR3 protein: CASSQYFGTGGTYGYTF
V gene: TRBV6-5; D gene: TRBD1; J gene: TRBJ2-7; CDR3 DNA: TGTGCCAGCAGTTACCCCCTAGGGACAGGGGGCTACGAGCAGTACTTC; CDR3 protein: CASSYPLGTGGYEQYF
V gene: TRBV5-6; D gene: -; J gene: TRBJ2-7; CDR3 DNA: TGTGCCAGCTCCGCATCGGGCGAGCAGTACTTC; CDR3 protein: CASSASGEQYF